This T cell receptor beta chain was identified in a study of blood T cell repertoires in COVID-19. Seattle patient enrollment occurred during active infection, with longitudinal follow-up thereafter. Clones were read by immunoSEQ multiplex PCR, and TCRdb kept only the in-frame ones, dropping some. The sample lists more than 300,000 clones, roughly 86% occurring once. The germline V gene encodes CDR1 KGHSH and CDR2 LQKENI. The CDR3 runs 16 residues. Unmatched junction bases numbered 4, after V lost 4 bases and J lost 0 bases. The source of this sequence is a woman between 25 and 40 years old with COVID-19, enrolled during active disease. Sequenced input: peripheral blood. This chain links TRBV18 with TRBJ2-1; TRBD2 agrees at 9 bases. The CDR3 coding sequence is TGTGCCAGCTCACGCAATAGCGGGAGCTCCTACAATGAGCAGTTCTTC. Its protein is CASSRNSGSSYNEQFF.